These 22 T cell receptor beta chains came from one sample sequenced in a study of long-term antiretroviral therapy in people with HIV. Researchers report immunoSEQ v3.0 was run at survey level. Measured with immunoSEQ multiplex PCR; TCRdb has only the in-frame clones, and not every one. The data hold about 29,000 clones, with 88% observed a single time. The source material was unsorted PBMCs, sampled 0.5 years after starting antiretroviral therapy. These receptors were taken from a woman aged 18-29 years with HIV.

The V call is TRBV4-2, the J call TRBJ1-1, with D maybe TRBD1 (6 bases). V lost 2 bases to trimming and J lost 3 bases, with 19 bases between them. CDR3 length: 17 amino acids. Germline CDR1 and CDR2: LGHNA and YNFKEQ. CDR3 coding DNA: TGTGCCAGCAGCCAAACTGCCCGGACAGAGTTTCACACTGAAGCTTTCTTT. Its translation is CASSQTARTEFHTEAFF.

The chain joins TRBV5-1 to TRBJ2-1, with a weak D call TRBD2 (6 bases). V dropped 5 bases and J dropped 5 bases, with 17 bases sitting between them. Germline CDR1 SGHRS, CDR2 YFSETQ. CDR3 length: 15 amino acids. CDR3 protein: CASRGLGEVDNEQFF. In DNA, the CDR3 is TGCGCCAGCAGAGGGTTAGGGGAGGTGGACAATGAGCAGTTCTTC.

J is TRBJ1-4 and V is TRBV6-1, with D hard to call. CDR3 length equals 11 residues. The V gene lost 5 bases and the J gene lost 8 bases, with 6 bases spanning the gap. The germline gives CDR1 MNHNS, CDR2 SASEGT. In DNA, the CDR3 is TGTGCCAGCAGTTATGGGGAAAAACTGTTTTTT. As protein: CASSYGEKLFF.

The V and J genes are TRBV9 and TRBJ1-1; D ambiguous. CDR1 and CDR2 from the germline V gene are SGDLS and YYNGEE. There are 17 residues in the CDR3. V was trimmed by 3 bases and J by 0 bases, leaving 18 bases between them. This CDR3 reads CASSDLAVYGVNTEAFF. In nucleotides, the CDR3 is TGTGCCAGCAGCGACCTCGCTGTTTATGGGGTGAACACTGAAGCTTTCTTT.

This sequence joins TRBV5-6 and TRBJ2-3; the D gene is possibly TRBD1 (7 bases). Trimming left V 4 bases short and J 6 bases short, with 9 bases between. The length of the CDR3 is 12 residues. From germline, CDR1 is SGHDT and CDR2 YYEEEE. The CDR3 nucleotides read TGTGCCAGCAGCCCAGGGGGGGATACGCAGTATTTT. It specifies CASSPGGDTQYF.

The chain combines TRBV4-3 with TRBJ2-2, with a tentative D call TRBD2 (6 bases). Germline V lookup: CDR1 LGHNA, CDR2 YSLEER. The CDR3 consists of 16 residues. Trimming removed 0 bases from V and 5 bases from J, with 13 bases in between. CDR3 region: CASSQDRGLPTGELFF. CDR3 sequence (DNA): TGCGCCAGCAGCCAAGATCGGGGACTTCCAACCGGGGAGCTGTTTTTT.

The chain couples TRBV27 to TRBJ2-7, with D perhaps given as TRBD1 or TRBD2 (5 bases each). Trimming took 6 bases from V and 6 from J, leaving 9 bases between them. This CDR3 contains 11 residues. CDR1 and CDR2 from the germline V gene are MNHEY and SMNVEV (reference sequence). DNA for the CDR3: TGTGCCAGCAGGCGAGGGGTCGAGCAGTACTTC. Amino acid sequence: CASRRGVEQYF.

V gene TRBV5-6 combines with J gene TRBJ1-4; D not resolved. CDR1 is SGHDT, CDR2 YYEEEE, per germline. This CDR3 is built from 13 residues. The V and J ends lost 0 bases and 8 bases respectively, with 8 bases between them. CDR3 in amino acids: CASSLANSEKLFF. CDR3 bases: TGTGCCAGCAGCTTGGCCAATTCCGAAAAACTGTTTTTT.

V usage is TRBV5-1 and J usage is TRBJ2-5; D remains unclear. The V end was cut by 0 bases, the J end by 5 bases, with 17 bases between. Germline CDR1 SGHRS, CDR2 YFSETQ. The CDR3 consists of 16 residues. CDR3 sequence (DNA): TGCGCCAGCAGCTTGGCCACGGACCCCAGGTCGGAGACCCAGTACTTC. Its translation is CASSLATDPRSETQYF.

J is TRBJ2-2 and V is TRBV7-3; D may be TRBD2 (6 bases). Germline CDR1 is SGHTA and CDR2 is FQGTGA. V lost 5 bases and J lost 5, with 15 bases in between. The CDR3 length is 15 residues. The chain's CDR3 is CASSQASSVTGELFF. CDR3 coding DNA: TGTGCCAGCAGCCAGGCCTCTAGCGTGACCGGGGAGCTGTTTTTT.

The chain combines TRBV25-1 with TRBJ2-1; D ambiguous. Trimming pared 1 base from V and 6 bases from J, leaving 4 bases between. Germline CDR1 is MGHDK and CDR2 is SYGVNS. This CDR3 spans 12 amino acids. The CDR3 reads CASSEWFNEQFF. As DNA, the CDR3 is TGTGCCAGCAGTGAATGGTTCAATGAGCAGTTCTTC.

CDR3 protein: CASSQGTGGYYEQYF. DNA for the CDR3: TGCGCCAGCAGCCAAGGCACAGGCGGGTACTACGAGCAGTACTTC. The chain couples TRBV4-3 to TRBJ2-7; D assignment may be TRBD1 or TRBD2 (5 bases each). Germline V gene lookup returns CDR1 LGHNA and CDR2 YSLEER. CDR3 length: 15 amino acids. V was clipped by 1 base and J by 3 bases, with 13 bases between them.

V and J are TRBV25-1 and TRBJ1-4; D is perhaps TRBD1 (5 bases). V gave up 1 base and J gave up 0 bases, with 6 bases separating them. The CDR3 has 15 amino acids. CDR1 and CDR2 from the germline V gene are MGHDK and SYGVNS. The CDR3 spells CASSELGATNEKLFF. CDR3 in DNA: TGTGCCAGCAGTGAATTAGGGGCAACTAATGAAAAACTGTTTTTT. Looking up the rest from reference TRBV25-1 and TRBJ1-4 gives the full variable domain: EADIYQTPRYLVIGTGKKITLECSQTMGHDKMYWYQQDPGMELHLIHYSYGVNSTEKGDLSSESTVSRIRTEHFPLTLESARPSHTSQYLCASSELGATNEKLFFGSGTQLSVL.

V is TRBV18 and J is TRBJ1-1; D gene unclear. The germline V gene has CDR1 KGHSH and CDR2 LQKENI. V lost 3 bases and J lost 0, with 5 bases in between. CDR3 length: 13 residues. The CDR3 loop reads CASSPYLNTEAFF. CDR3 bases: TGTGCCAGCTCACCTTACTTGAACACTGAAGCTTTCTTT.

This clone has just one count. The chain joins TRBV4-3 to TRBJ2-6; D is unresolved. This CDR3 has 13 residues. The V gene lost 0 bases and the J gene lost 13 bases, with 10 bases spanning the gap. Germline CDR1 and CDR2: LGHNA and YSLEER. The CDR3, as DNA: TGCGCCAGCAGCCAAGATGGGCGTAGAGTCCTGACTTTC. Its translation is CASSQDGRRVLTF.

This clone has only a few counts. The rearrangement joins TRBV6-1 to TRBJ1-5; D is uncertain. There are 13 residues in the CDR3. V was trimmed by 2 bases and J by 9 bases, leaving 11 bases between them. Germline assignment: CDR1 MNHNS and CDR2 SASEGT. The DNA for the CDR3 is TGTGCCAGCAGTGAAAGGGCAGAGTGGCCCCAGCATTTT. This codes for CASSERAEWPQHF.

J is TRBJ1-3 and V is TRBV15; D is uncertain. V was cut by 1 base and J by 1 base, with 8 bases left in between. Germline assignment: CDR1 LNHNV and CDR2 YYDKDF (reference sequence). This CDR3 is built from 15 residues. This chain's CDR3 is CATSRAWGSGNTIYF. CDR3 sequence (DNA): TGTGCCACCAGCAGAGCGTGGGGTTCTGGAAACACCATATATTTT. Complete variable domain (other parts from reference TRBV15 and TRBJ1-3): DAMVIQNPRYQVTQFGKPVTLSCSQTLNHNVMYWYQQKSSQAPKLLFHYYDKDFNNEADTPDNFQSRRPNTSFCFLDIRSPGLGDTAMYLCATSRAWGSGNTIYFGEGSWLTVV.

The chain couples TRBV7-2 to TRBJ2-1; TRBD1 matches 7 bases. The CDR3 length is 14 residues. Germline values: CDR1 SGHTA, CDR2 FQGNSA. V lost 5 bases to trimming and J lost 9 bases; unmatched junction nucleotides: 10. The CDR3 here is CASSPLTGSGEQFF. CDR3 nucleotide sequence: TGTGCCAGCAGCCCTCTGACAGGGTCCGGTGAGCAGTTCTTC.

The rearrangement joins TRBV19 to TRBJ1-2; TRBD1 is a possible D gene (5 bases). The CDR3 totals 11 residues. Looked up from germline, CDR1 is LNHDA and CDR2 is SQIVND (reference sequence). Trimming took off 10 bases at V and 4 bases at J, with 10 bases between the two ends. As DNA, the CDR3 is TGTGCCACCTATGGGGGCTATGGCTACACCTTC. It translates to CATYGGYGYTF.

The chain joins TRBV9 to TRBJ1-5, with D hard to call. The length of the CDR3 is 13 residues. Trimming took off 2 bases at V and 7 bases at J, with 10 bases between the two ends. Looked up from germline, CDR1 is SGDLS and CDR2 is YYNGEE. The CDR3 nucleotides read TGTGCCAGCAGCGTTGATGGGTCCCAGCCCCAGCATTTT. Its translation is CASSVDGSQPQHF.

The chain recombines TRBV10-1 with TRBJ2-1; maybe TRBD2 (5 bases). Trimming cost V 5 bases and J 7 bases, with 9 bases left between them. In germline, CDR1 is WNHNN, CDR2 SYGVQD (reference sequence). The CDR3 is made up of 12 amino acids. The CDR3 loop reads CASSIEGNEQFF. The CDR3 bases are TGCGCCAGCAGTATCGAGGGAAATGAGCAGTTCTTC.

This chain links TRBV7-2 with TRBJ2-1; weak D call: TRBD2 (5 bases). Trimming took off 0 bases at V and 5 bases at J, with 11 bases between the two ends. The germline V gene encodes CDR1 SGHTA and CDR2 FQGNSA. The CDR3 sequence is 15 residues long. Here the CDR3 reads CASSLAFRGHNEQFF. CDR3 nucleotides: TGTGCCAGCAGCTTAGCTTTTCGCGGGCACAATGAGCAGTTCTTC. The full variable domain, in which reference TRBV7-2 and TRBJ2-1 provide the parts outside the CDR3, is GAGVSQSPSNKVTEKGKDVELRCDPISGHTALYWYRQSLGQGLEFLIYFQGNSAPDKSGLPSDRFSAERTGGSVSTLTIQRTQQEDSAVYLCASSLAFRGHNEQFFGPGTRLTVL.